These 21 T cell receptor beta chains came from one sample sequenced in a study of cytomegalovirus exposure and HLA in healthy donors (dated by TCRdb to the late 2010s). Library creation used the immunoSEQ multiplex PCR assay. For the multiplex PCR, a mixture combining 60 forward primers for TCR Vbeta segments and 13 reverse primers for TCR Jbeta segments was used. Held by TCRdb, this immuneACCESS table contains in-frame sequences only and omits some clones. Under half of the omission traces to an unresolved V gene where checked; the cause of the rest is unknown. The sample table lists 150,000 to 200,000 clones, over 65% of them with a count of one. The ten largest make up about 4.7% of the sample. The material sequenced was PBMCs. These receptors were obtained from a man aged 18-30 years in good health and CMV-seropositive.

The gene calls are TRBV27 and TRBJ1-1; D is perhaps TRBD1 (5 bases). Trimming pared 8 bases from V and 0 bases from J, leaving 10 bases between. The germline CDR1 and CDR2 sequences are MNHEY and SMNVEV (reference sequence). The CDR3 is 13 amino acids. CDR3 in amino acids: CASASRVNTEAFF. CDR3 in DNA: TGTGCCAGCGCGAGCAGGGTGAACACTGAAGCTTTCTTT.

The gene calls are TRBV27 and TRBJ1-5; D uncertain. This CDR3 is 16 amino acids long. Trimming shortened V by 2 bases and J by 0 bases, and 11 bases separated the two germline ends. CDR1 is MNHEY and CDR2 is SMNVEV in the germline V gene (reference sequence). Here the CDR3 reads CASSLGGGVSNQPQHF. The DNA for the CDR3 is TGTGCCAGCAGTTTAGGAGGAGGAGTTAGCAATCAGCCCCAGCATTTT.

CDR3: CASTYWGDQPQHF. The CDR3 DNA reads TGTGCCAGCACCTACTGGGGGGACCAGCCCCAGCATTTT. V and J are TRBV2 and TRBJ1-5; a possible D gene is TRBD1 (5 bases). The CDR3 has 13 residues. V lost 7 bases and J lost 7, with 14 bases in between. CDR1 is SNHLY, CDR2 FYNNEI, per germline.

DNA of the CDR3: TGTGCCAGCAGCCTCAGACTAGTAAAGTACGTC. Its protein product is CASSLRLVKYV. This chain links TRBV9 with TRBJ2-7; maybe TRBD2 (6 bases). The CDR3 is 11 amino acids. CDR1 SGDLS and CDR2 YYNGEE come from the germline V gene. Trimming cost V 4 bases and J 11 bases, with 13 bases left between them.

This clone has a single count. The chain recombines TRBV6-1 with TRBJ2-3, with D possibly TRBD2 on 6 matching bases. The CDR3 has 14 amino acids. Germline V gene lookup returns CDR1 MNHNS and CDR2 SASEGT. V shed 10 bases and J shed 1 base, with 15 bases lying between them. CDR3 residues: CAIPSSGGTDTQYF. CDR3 nucleotide sequence: TGTGCCATCCCTAGCTCGGGGGGCACAGATACGCAGTATTTT.

V and J are TRBV5-1 and TRBJ2-7; 13 bases match TRBD2. The germline CDR1 and CDR2 sequences are SGHRS and YFSETQ. V dropped 0 bases and J dropped 4; count of bases not matched to a gene: 7. The CDR3 loop spans 17 amino acids. The CDR3 protein is CASSLGKTSGGDYEQYV. In DNA form, the CDR3 reads TGCGCCAGCAGCTTGGGCAAAACTAGCGGGGGGGATTACGAGCAGTACGTC.

V is TRBV5-1 and J is TRBJ2-2; D ambiguous. Germline loops: CDR1 SGHRS, CDR2 YFSETQ. This CDR3 comprises 13 residues. Trimming shortened V by 0 bases and J by 8 bases, and 8 bases separated the two germline ends. CDR3 in amino acids: CASSLEPEGELFF. CDR3 bases: TGCGCCAGCAGCTTGGAGCCCGAGGGGGAGCTGTTTTTT.

This clone was seen a few times. This chain connects TRBV28 to TRBJ1-3; D is possibly TRBD1 (6 bases). There are 16 residues in the CDR3. The germline gives CDR1 MDHEN, CDR2 SYDVKM. Trimming stripped 3 bases from V and 4 bases from J, with 16 bases between. The CDR3 protein is CASSFSSGGLGNTIYF. CDR3 nucleotides: TGTGCCAGCAGTTTCTCGTCCGGGGGGCTCGGAAACACCATATATTTT.

The chain carries TRBV4-1 and TRBJ2-7, with 13 bases lining up with TRBD2. The J call could be wrong; TRBJ2-1 is a better fit for the DNA end. CDR3 size: 16 residues. CDR1 is MGHRA, CDR2 YSYEKL, per germline. CDR3 sequence reads: CASSHVGLAGNNEQFF. In DNA, the CDR3 is TGCGCCAGCAGCCATGTGGGACTAGCGGGGAACAATGAGCAGTTCTTC.

The rearrangement links TRBV1 to TRBJ2-1; the DNA was not used to check the table's D call, TRBD2. TRBV1 is an annotated pseudogene. The CDR3 length is 15 residues. CDR3 DNA sequence: TGCACCAGCAGCCGTTGGGGGGGGGCCCGGAATGAGCAGTTCTTC. Translating it yields CTSSRWGGARNEQFF.

CDR3 sequence reads: CASSEYQSPTDTQYF. CDR3 in DNA: TGTGCCAGCAGTGAATATCAATCCCCCACAGATACGCAGTATTTT. The rearrangement uses TRBV25-1 and TRBJ2-3; no clear D. V was shortened by 0 bases and J by 2 bases, with 9 bases between the two germline ends. The CDR3 sequence is 15 residues long. Germline assignment: CDR1 MGHDK and CDR2 SYGVNS.

The V call is TRBV4-1, the J call TRBJ1-1, with D perhaps matching TRBD1 (5 bases). Germline V gene data show CDR1 as MGHRA and CDR2 as YSYEKL. The CDR3 is 13 amino acids. The V end lost 4 bases, the J end lost 1 base, and 7 bases lay between the germline ends. CDR3 in DNA: TGCGCCAGCAGCCGAACAGGGAACACTGAAGCTTTCTTT. This sequence encodes CASSRTGNTEAFF.

This clone is a singleton in its sample. The V call is TRBV27, the J call TRBJ2-6; tentatively, D is TRBD1 (6 bases). Germline V gene data show CDR1 as MNHEY and CDR2 as SMNVEV (reference sequence). The CDR3 runs 18 residues. V lost 0 bases, J lost 0 bases, and 12 bases lay in between. CDR3 sequence: CASSLSAGAFSGANVLTF. In DNA, the CDR3 is TGTGCCAGCAGTTTATCGGCAGGGGCCTTCTCTGGGGCCAACGTCCTGACTTTC.

The rearrangement joins TRBV12-5 to TRBJ2-3, with 8 bases aligning to TRBD1. The CDR3 totals 15 residues. Germline V gives CDR1 LGHNT, CDR2 FRNRAP. V lost 7 bases, J lost 7 bases, and 13 bases stayed unmatched. The chain's CDR3 is CASAADRVKGYTQYF. In DNA form, the CDR3 reads TGTGCTAGTGCCGCGGACAGGGTTAAGGGCTATACGCAGTATTTT.

The chain couples TRBV5-1 to TRBJ1-1; 11 positions agree with TRBD1. Germline V gene sequence: CDR1 SGHRS, CDR2 YFSETQ. The CDR3 extends over 15 amino acids. V lost 0 bases, J lost 4 bases, and 2 bases stayed unmatched. The CDR3 loop is CASSLAGQGGTEAFF. The CDR3, as DNA: TGCGCCAGCAGCTTGGCGGGACAGGGGGGCACTGAAGCTTTCTTT.

V and J are TRBV4-1 and TRBJ1-2; D ambiguous. Germline CDR1 is MGHRA and CDR2 is YSYEKL. This CDR3 has 13 residues. The V and J ends lost 0 bases and 8 bases respectively, with 10 bases between them. DNA of the CDR3: TGCGCCAGCAGCCAAGAATATTCGGGAGGCTACACCTTC. This codes for CASSQEYSGGYTF.

V and J are TRBV2 and TRBJ2-2; 11 nucleotides line up with TRBD1. This CDR3 is 17 amino acids long. The germline gives CDR1 SNHLY, CDR2 FYNNEI. Losses at the gene ends were 4 bases for V and 4 bases for J; bases not matched to a gene: 8. CDR3 DNA sequence: TGTGCCAGCAGTGTCCCGGGACAGGGGGTTTTCACCGGGGAGCTGTTTTTT. Its protein is CASSVPGQGVFTGELFF.

The J gene is TRBJ2-3, the V gene TRBV30; 9 bases are a match to TRBD2. This CDR3 has 15 amino acids. With 4 bases clipped from V and 5 bases from J, the junction kept 10 bases outside the gene matches. The germline CDR1 and CDR2 sequences are GTSNPN and SVGIG (reference sequence). CDR3 amino acids: CAWNLRGGAGDTQYF. The CDR3 coding sequence is TGTGCCTGGAACCTCCGCGGGGGGGCCGGAGATACGCAGTATTTT.

The chain joins TRBV10-1 to TRBJ1-1, with D perhaps matching TRBD1 (6 bases). The CDR3 contains 15 residues. The V and J ends lost 3 bases and 1 base respectively, with 12 bases between them. Germline CDR1 is WNHNN and CDR2 is SYGVQD (reference sequence). The CDR3 DNA reads as TGCGCCAGCAGTGAACCTCTACAGGGGAACACTGAAGCTTTCTTT. This codes for CASSEPLQGNTEAFF.

This rearrangement joins TRBV5-1 to TRBJ2-1, with unresolved D. Germline values: CDR1 SGHRS, CDR2 YFSETQ. Trimming stripped 0 bases from V and 5 bases from J, with 6 bases between. There are 13 residues in the CDR3. The CDR3 spells CASSLDFNNEQFF. CDR3 nucleotide sequence: TGCGCCAGCAGCTTGGACTTCAACAATGAGCAGTTCTTC.

This chain links TRBV11-3 with TRBJ2-1; D gene uncertain. This CDR3 is 15 amino acids long. Germline assignment: CDR1 SGHNT and CDR2 YENEEA. Trimming took 2 bases from V and 0 from J, leaving 8 bases between them. CDR3 sequence reads: CASSLQSVSYNEQFF. The CDR3 nucleotides read TGTGCCAGCAGCTTACAGAGCGTCTCCTACAATGAGCAGTTCTTC.